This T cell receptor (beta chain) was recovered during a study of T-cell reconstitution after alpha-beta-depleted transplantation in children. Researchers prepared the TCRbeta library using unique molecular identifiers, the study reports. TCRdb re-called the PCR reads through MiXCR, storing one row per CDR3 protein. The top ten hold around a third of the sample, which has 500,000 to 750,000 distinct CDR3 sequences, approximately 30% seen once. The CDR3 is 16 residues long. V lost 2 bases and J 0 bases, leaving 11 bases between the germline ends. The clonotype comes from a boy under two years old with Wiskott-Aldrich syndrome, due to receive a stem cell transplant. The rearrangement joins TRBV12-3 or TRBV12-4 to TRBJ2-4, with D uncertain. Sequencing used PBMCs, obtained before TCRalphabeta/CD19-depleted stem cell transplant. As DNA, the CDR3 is TGTGCCAGCAGTTTAACCCCAGGCTTAGCCAAAAACATTCAGTACTTC. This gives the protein CASSLTPGLAKNIQYF.